Sequencing of this T cell receptor beta chain was carried out in a study of T cells in Graves' hyperthyroidism and ophthalmopathy. This clonotype was detected a few times. Its antigen is as yet unknown. Findings and caveats of the study: In validation, the model predicted ophthalmopathy. These predictions came a median roughly 7.1 months before onset.

RNA transcripts served as the template for amplifying TCR beta CDR3 regions. An initial round of RT-PCR targeting the TCR CDR3 relied on the HTBI primer set. TCRdb reanalysed the multiplex PCR reads using MiXCR and keeps one entry per CDR3 protein. The sample comprises roughly 570,000 distinct CDR3 sequences, around 14% of which are singletons, and under 8% rests with the top ten. Patients were aged 18 to 65, had disease duration under 2 months, and had newly diagnosed hyperthyroidism. Each 10 ml fresh peripheral blood draw supplied the PBMCs. The clonotype comes from a woman in her 30s with Graves' hyperthyroidism. Specimen: blood.

The CDR3 coding sequence is TGTGCCAGCAGTTTATCTGGGCGTGGGGCCAACGTCCTGACTTTC. It yields the protein CASSLSGRGANVLTF. J is TRBJ2-6 and V is TRBV12-3 or TRBV12-4; D is uncertain. CDR3 length equals 15 residues. Deletions cut 2 bases from V and 3 bases from J, with 8 bases between.